This is a list of T cell receptor beta chains from one sample in a study of molecular identifiers for immune sequencing clone quantification. TCRdb ran MiXCR on the PCR reads and lists one entry per CDR3 protein. The data hold about 630,000 distinct CDR3 sequences, with about 25% observed a single time. Sequenced input: naive CD8+ T cells from blood, with Jurkat cell RNA spiked in. All receptors derive from a human donor in good health. Some libraries in this study had Jurkat cell RNA spiked in. Each CDR3 is given with its conserved first and last residue. The D gene is left open where the match is weak. Size tells how often a clone was seen (once, few, many) or the class of an expanded clone, and some rows leave it out.

D gene: TRBD1
J gene: TRBJ2-7
V gene: TRBV13
clone size: few
CDR3 DNA: TGTGCCAGCAGCTTATGGGGTGACAGGGGGCGCCCCTACGAGCAGTACTTC
CDR3 protein: CASSLWGDRGRPYEQYF

D gene: NA
J gene: TRBJ2-5
V gene: TRBV6-6
clone size: NA
CDR3 DNA: TGTGCCAGCAGTTACTATACAGGAGTTCAAGAGCCCCAGTACTTC
CDR3 protein: CASSYYTGVQEPQYF

D gene: NA
J gene: TRBJ1-5
V gene: TRBV7-9
clone size: many
CDR3 DNA: TGTGCCAGCAGCTTGGGGGGGTTGAGCAATCAGCCCCAGCATTTT
CDR3 protein: CASSLGGLSNQPQHF

D gene: NA
J gene: TRBJ2-7
V gene: TRBV19
clone size: many
CDR3 DNA: TGTGCCAGTAGTATGGGACCACTTAGTGCCTACGAGCAGTACTTC
CDR3 protein: CASSMGPLSAYEQYF

D gene: TRBD1
J gene: TRBJ1-2
V gene: TRBV7-9
clone size: NA
CDR3 DNA: TGTGCCAGCAGCCAACAGGGGGGAACGGGTGGCTACACCTTC
CDR3 protein: CASSQQGGTGGYTF

D gene: TRBD1
J gene: TRBJ1-5
V gene: TRBV20-1
clone size: many
CDR3 DNA: TGCAGTGCTAGAGAGGCAGGGGGCGGTCAGCCCCAGCATTTT
CDR3 protein: CSAREAGGGQPQHF

D gene: NA
J gene: TRBJ2-7
V gene: TRBV6-5
clone size: many
CDR3 DNA: TGTGCCACGCACCCGGGGGCGTGGGTCCGGGACGAGCAGTACTTC
CDR3 protein: CATHPGAWVRDEQYF

D gene: NA
J gene: TRBJ1-2
V gene: TRBV12-3/TRBV12-4
clone size: NA
CDR3 DNA: TGTGCCAGCAGTTTTCCAAATCATGGACGACCTAACTATGGCTACACCTTC
CDR3 protein: CASSFPNHGRPNYGYTF

D gene: NA
J gene: TRBJ2-3
V gene: TRBV7-9
clone size: many
CDR3 DNA: TGTGCCAGCAGCAGGGCCAACACAGATACGCAGTATTTT
CDR3 protein: CASSRANTDTQYF

D gene: TRBD2
J gene: TRBJ2-1
V gene: TRBV19
clone size: NA
CDR3 DNA: TGTGCCAGTAGTACCCTAGCGGGAGGGACCAATGAGCAGTTCTTC
CDR3 protein: CASSTLAGGTNEQFF

D gene: NA
J gene: TRBJ1-6
V gene: TRBV7-2
clone size: NA
CDR3 DNA: TGTGCCAGCAGCCCAATTGGAACAGCTGCTCGGGGGGATTCACCCCTCCACTTT
CDR3 protein: CASSPIGTAARGDSPLHF

D gene: TRBD2
J gene: TRBJ2-3
V gene: TRBV20-1
clone size: few
CDR3 DNA: TGCAGTGCTAGAGATTGGGCTAGCGGGAGTCAAGATACGCAGTATTTT
CDR3 protein: CSARDWASGSQDTQYF

D gene: NA
J gene: TRBJ1-2
V gene: TRBV10-2
clone size: many
CDR3 DNA: TGCGCCAGCACCGGGTCACTAAACTATGGCTACACCTTC
CDR3 protein: CASTGSLNYGYTF

D gene: NA
J gene: TRBJ2-7
V gene: TRBV14
clone size: NA
CDR3 DNA: TGTGCCAGCAGCCAAGTTTGGGGTCCTACCTACGAGCAGTACTTC
CDR3 protein: CASSQVWGPTYEQYF

D gene: NA
J gene: TRBJ1-5
V gene: TRBV7-8
clone size: many
CDR3 DNA: TGTGCCAGCAGCTCAAACTGGTATAGCAATCAGCCCCAGCATTTT
CDR3 protein: CASSSNWYSNQPQHF

D gene: TRBD2
J gene: TRBJ2-1
V gene: TRBV7-8
clone size: few
CDR3 DNA: TGTGCCAGCAGCAAGAGCGGGGCCAACAATGAGCAGTTCTTC
CDR3 protein: CASSKSGANNEQFF

D gene: TRBD1
J gene: TRBJ1-4
V gene: TRBV27
clone size: many
CDR3 DNA: TGTGCCAGCAGTACGGGGACAGCCTGGGGTGAAAAACTGTTTTTT
CDR3 protein: CASSTGTAWGEKLFF

D gene: NA
J gene: TRBJ2-5
V gene: TRBV5-6
clone size: many
CDR3 DNA: TGTGCCAGCAGCTGGGGCCCGGGGGCCCAGTACTTC
CDR3 protein: CASSWGPGAQYF

D gene: NA
J gene: TRBJ1-1
V gene: TRBV27
clone size: few
CDR3 DNA: TGTGCCAGCAGTCCAAAACAGGGTTTAAACACTGAAGCTTTCTTT
CDR3 protein: CASSPKQGLNTEAFF

D gene: TRBD1
J gene: TRBJ2-7
V gene: TRBV28
clone size: NA
CDR3 DNA: TGTGCCAGCAGTTTAACGGGACAGGGGAAGTCCGAGCAGTACTTC
CDR3 protein: CASSLTGQGKSEQYF

D gene: TRBD1
J gene: TRBJ2-5
V gene: TRBV19
clone size: NA
CDR3 DNA: TGTGCCAGTACCCGGACAGGATGGGAAGAGACCCAGTACTTC
CDR3 protein: CASTRTGWEETQYF

D gene: NA
J gene: TRBJ1-1
V gene: TRBV6-5
clone size: NA
CDR3 DNA: TGTGCCAGCAGTTACGTAACGGGAGCCACTGAAGCTTTCTTT
CDR3 protein: CASSYVTGATEAFF

D gene: NA
J gene: TRBJ2-1
V gene: TRBV11-2
clone size: many
CDR3 DNA: TGTGCCAGCAGCTATCCCCCCTACAATGAGCAGTTCTTC
CDR3 protein: CASSYPPYNEQFF

D gene: NA
J gene: TRBJ2-3
V gene: TRBV6-4
clone size: few
CDR3 DNA: TGTGCCAGCAGCTTGGGACTCACCAATACGCAGTATTTT
CDR3 protein: CASSLGLTNTQYF

D gene: NA
J gene: TRBJ2-7
V gene: TRBV4-2
clone size: few
CDR3 DNA: TGTGCCAGCAGCCAAGAGGAAGTAGCGGATCCCTACGAGCAGTACTTC
CDR3 protein: CASSQEEVADPYEQYF

D gene: NA
J gene: TRBJ2-1
V gene: TRBV6-2/TRBV6-3
clone size: few
CDR3 DNA: TGTGCCAGCAGTTCGCCTATCGGAAGCTCCTACAATGAGCAGTTCTTC
CDR3 protein: CASSSPIGSSYNEQFF

D gene: TRBD1
J gene: TRBJ1-1
V gene: TRBV4-3
clone size: many
CDR3 DNA: TGCGCCAGCAGCCAAGATCGGACAGGGGGCTTACCTGAAGCTTTCTTT
CDR3 protein: CASSQDRTGGLPEAFF

D gene: NA
J gene: TRBJ2-3
V gene: TRBV4-3
clone size: many
CDR3 DNA: TGCGCCAGCAGCCAAGGGACCTCTATTACAGATACGCAGTATTTT
CDR3 protein: CASSQGTSITDTQYF

D gene: NA
J gene: TRBJ2-2
V gene: TRBV11-2
clone size: few
CDR3 DNA: TGTGCCAGCAGCTTAGCCGGGATCCAGGAGCTCTATTCGAACACCGGGGAGCTGTTTTTT
CDR3 protein: CASSLAGIQELYSNTGELFF

D gene: TRBD1
J gene: TRBJ1-1
V gene: TRBV7-9
clone size: many
CDR3 DNA: TGTGCCGTGACAGGGAGGAAACCTGAAGCTTTCTTT
CDR3 protein: CAVTGRKPEAFF

D gene: NA
J gene: TRBJ2-7
V gene: TRBV18
clone size: few
CDR3 DNA: TGTGCCAGCTCACCCGAGGACAGATTAATAACCTACGAGCAGTACTTC
CDR3 protein: CASSPEDRLITYEQYF

D gene: TRBD1
J gene: TRBJ1-4
V gene: TRBV9
clone size: NA
CDR3 DNA: TGTGCCAGCAGCGGCGGACAGGGGGCTCGAGAAAAACTGTTTTTT
CDR3 protein: CASSGGQGAREKLFF

D gene: NA
J gene: TRBJ1-5
V gene: TRBV10-2
clone size: many
CDR3 DNA: TGCGCCAGCAGTGAGTCCGGACAGTACAATCAGCCCCAGCATTTT
CDR3 protein: CASSESGQYNQPQHF